This TCR beta chain appears in the sequencing data of a study of blood T cell repertoires in COVID-19. The CDR3 loop spans 15 amino acids. Germline lookup yields CDR1 KGHSH and CDR2 LQKENI. The V gene end was trimmed by 2 bases and the J gene end by 3 bases; junction bases not matched to a gene: 1. Sequencing was performed with immunoSEQ multiplex PCR; in TCRdb, only in-frame clones are kept and a portion is missing. This table has some 90,000 clones, about four fifths appearing once. The chain is built from TRBV18 and TRBJ1-3, with 10 bases matching TRBD1. This TCR was sampled from a human donor in a cohort sampled during active COVID-19. Sequenced input: peripheral blood. The CDR3, as DNA: TGTGCCAGCTCACCAGGACAGGGGGTTGGAAACACCATATATTTT. As protein: CASSPGQGVGNTIYF.